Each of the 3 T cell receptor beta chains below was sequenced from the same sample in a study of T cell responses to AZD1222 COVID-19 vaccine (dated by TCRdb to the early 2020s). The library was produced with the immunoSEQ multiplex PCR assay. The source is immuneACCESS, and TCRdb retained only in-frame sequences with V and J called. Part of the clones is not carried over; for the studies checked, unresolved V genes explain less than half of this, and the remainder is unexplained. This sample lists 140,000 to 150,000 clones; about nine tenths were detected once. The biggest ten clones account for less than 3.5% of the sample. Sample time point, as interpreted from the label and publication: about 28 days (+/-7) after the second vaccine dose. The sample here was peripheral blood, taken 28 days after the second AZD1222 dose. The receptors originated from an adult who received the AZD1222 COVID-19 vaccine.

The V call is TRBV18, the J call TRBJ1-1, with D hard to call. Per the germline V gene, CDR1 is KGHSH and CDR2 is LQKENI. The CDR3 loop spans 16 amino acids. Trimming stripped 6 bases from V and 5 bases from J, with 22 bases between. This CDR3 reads CASSPRAGPSETEAFF. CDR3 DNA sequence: TGTGCCAGCTCCCCCCGCGCGGGTCCCTCGGAGACTGAAGCTTTCTTT.

CDR3 DNA sequence: TGTGCCAGCAGTTGGTCGGACAATGAGCAGTTCTTC. It is translated as CASSWSDNEQFF. The chain couples TRBV6-5 to TRBJ2-1; D is undetermined. Per the germline V gene, CDR1 is MNHEY and CDR2 is SVGAGI. This CDR3 has 12 amino acids. Trimming stripped 4 bases from V and 5 bases from J, with 6 bases between.

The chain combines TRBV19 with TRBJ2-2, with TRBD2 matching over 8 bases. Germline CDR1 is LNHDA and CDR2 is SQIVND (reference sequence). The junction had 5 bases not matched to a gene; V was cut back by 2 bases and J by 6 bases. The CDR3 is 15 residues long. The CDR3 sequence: CASSITAGAPGELFF. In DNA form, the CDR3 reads TGTGCCAGTAGTATAACAGCGGGAGCTCCCGGGGAGCTGTTTTTT.